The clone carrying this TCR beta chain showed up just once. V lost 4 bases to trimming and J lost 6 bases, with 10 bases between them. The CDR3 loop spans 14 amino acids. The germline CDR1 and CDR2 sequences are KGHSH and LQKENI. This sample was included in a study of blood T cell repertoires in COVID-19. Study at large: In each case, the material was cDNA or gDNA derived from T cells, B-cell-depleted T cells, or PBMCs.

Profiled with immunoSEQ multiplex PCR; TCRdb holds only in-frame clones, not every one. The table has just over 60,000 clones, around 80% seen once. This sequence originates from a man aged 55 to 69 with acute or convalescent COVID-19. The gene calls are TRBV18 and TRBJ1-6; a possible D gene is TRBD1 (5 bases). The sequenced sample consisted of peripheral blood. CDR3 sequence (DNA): TGTGCCAGCTCACGGGCAGGGTCTAATTCACCCCTCCACTTT. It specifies CASSRAGSNSPLHF. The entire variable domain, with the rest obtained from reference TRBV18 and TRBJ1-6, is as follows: NAGVMQNPRHLVRRRGQEARLRCSPMKGHSHVYWYRQLPEEGLKFMVYLQKENIIDESGMPKERFSAEFPKEGPSILRIQQVVRGDSAAYFCASSRAGSNSPLHFGNGTRLTVT.